These 9 T cell receptor beta chains were all obtained from the same sample, sequenced in a study of blood T cell repertoires in COVID-19. Clones were read by immunoSEQ multiplex PCR, and TCRdb kept only the in-frame ones, dropping some. Of roughly 100,000 clones listed, over 80% were seen once; the top ten hold roughly 17%. Sequencing was performed on peripheral blood. Receptors were obtained from a man aged 50-59 years with acute or convalescent COVID-19.

A note on this clone: The sample has other DNA sequences that encode this CDR3 too. The V and J genes are TRBV28 and TRBJ1-5, with D possibly TRBD1 on 6 matching bases. The CDR3 has 15 amino acids. Germline V lookup: CDR1 MDHEN, CDR2 SYDVKM. V lost 3 bases and J 7 bases, leaving 16 bases between the germline ends. The CDR3 is CASSFRGANNQPQHF. The CDR3 nucleotides read TGTGCCAGCAGTTTCAGGGGCGCTAACAACCAGCCCCAGCATTTT.

The chain employs TRBV13 and TRBJ2-2, with TRBD1 matching 7 bases. The CDR3 is 16 residues long. CDR1 is PRHDT, CDR2 FYEKMQ, per germline (reference sequence). V shed 3 bases and J 5 bases; nucleotides not matched to a gene: 9. The CDR3 here is CASSFQSGTVTGELFF. For the CDR3, the DNA is TGTGCCAGCAGCTTCCAGTCCGGGACAGTAACCGGGGAGCTGTTTTTT.

J is TRBJ1-2 and V is TRBV6-5; TRBD1 matches at 7 bases. V trimming: 2 bases; J trimming: 3 bases; junction bases outside the gene matches: 0. The CDR3 is made up of 13 amino acids. Looked up from germline, CDR1 is MNHEY and CDR2 is SVGAGI. The CDR3 loop reads CASSYGTDYGYTF. CDR3 DNA: TGTGCCAGCAGTTACGGGACAGACTATGGCTACACCTTC.

V and J are TRBV5-4 and TRBJ1-5; D possibly corresponds to TRBD1 (6 bases). The V end lost 4 bases, the J end lost 5 bases, and 19 bases lay between the germline ends. The germline V gene encodes CDR1 SGHNT and CDR2 YYREEE (reference sequence). CDR3 length: 16 amino acids. In nucleotides, the CDR3 is TGTGCCAGCAGCCCGGGAGGGGCACAGGGTGATCAGCCCCAGCATTTT. Translated, it gives CASSPGGAQGDQPQHF.

V usage is TRBV7-9 and J usage is TRBJ1-4; 7 bases match TRBD1. The CDR3 extends over 17 amino acids. With 5 bases clipped from V and 8 bases from J, the junction kept 17 bases outside the gene matches. Germline loops: CDR1 SEHNR, CDR2 FQNEAQ (reference sequence). The CDR3, as DNA: TGTGCCAGCAGCCAGGACAGGAAGGAACTTACTGGGGAAAAACTGTTTTTT. This gives the protein CASSQDRKELTGEKLFF.

The rearrangement links TRBV9 to TRBJ1-1; weak D call: TRBD1 (5 bases). V was shortened by 0 bases and J by 4 bases, with 13 bases between the two germline ends. The CDR3 is 15 amino acids. Germline V lookup: CDR1 SGDLS, CDR2 YYNGEE. CDR3 in amino acids: CASSVAPGGTTEAFF. CDR3 coding DNA: TGTGCCAGCAGCGTAGCCCCAGGAGGGACCACTGAAGCTTTCTTT.

The count of this clone is one. CDR3 in DNA: TGCGCCAGCAGCCAGTCACTCGTCTCCCACGGCTACACCTTC. Encoded protein: CASSQSLVSHGYTF. J is TRBJ1-2 and V is TRBV4-3, with no clear D. The CDR3 is 14 residues long. Germline assignment: CDR1 LGHNA and CDR2 YSLEER. Trimming cost V 3 bases and J 8 bases, with 16 bases left between them.

V and J are TRBV24-1 and TRBJ2-6, with a tentative D call TRBD2 (6 bases). The CDR3 has 20 residues. Trimming stripped 4 bases from V and 2 bases from J, with 23 bases between. Germline CDR1 reads KGHDR; CDR2 reads SFDVKD. CDR3 DNA: TGTGCCACCAGTGACCCCACTACTGGAGGGCCGCGACCTGGGGCCAACGTCCTGACTTTC. Residues: CATSDPTTGGPRPGANVLTF.

The V gene is TRBV27, the J gene TRBJ2-7; D not resolved. Germline V gives CDR1 MNHEY, CDR2 SMNVEV (reference sequence). There are 10 residues in the CDR3. The ends were cut back, 8 bases at V and 4 bases at J, with 6 bases in the middle. The CDR3 nucleotides are TGTGCCAGCGGCATTTACGAGCAGTACTTC. This translates into CASGIYEQYF.